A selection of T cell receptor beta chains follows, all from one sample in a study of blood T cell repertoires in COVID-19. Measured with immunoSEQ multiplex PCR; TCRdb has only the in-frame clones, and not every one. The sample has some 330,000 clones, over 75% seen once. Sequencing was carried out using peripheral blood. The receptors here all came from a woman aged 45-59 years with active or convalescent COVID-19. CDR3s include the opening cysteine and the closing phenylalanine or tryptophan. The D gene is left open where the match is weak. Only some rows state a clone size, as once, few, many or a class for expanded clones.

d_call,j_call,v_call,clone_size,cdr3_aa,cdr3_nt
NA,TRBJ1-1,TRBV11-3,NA,CASSFYGDTEAFF,TGTGCCAGCAGCTTTTACGGGGACACTGAAGCTTTCTTT
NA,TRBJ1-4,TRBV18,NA,CASSPPLIAGEKLFF,TGTGCCAGCTCACCACCGTTAATAGCGGGTGAAAAACTGTTTTTT
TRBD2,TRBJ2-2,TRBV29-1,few,CSALAGDGNTGELFF,TGCAGCGCTCTAGCGGGAGACGGTAACACCGGGGAGCTGTTTTTT
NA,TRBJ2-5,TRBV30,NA,CAWSADSLQETQYF,TGTGCCTGGAGTGCTGACAGTTTACAAGAGACCCAGTACTTC
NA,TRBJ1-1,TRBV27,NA,CASKLTRGNTEAFF,TGTGCCAGTAAATTAACCCGGGGAAACACTGAAGCTTTCTTT
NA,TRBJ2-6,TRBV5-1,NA,CASSSITQSSGANVLTF,TGCGCCAGCAGCTCAATCACACAGAGCTCTGGGGCCAACGTCCTGACTTTC
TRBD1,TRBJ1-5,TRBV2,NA,CASSEARQGQPQHF,TGTGCCAGCAGTGAAGCCCGACAGGGCCAGCCCCAGCATTTT
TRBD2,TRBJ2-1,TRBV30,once,CAWAKAGEGSLTQFF,TGTGCCTGGGCAAAAGCGGGGGAAGGATCTCTAACGCAGTTCTTC
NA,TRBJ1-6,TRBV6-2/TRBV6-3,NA,CASSYGPKGSSPLHF,TGTGCCAGCAGTTACGGACCGAAAGGGAGTTCACCCCTCCACTTT
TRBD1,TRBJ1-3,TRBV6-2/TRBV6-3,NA,CASSYTTGASGNTIYF,TGTGCCAGCAGTTACACCACAGGGGCGTCTGGAAACACCATATATTTT
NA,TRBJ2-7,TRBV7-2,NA,CASSTTGTLYEQYF,TGTGCCAGCAGCACCACCGGGACTTTGTACGAGCAGTACTTC
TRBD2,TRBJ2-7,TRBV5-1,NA,CASSDVGLAYEQYF,TGCGCCAGCAGCGATGTGGGACTAGCCTACGAGCAGTACTTC
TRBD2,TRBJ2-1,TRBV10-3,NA,CAISDSGTSGNEQFF,TGTGCCATCAGTGATTCCGGGACTAGCGGAAATGAGCAGTTCTTC
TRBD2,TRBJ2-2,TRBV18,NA,CASSPQREETGELFF,TGTGCCAGCTCACCACAACGGGAGGAGACCGGGGAGCTGTTTTTT
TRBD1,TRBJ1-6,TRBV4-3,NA,CASSQDRGTGSNYNSPLHF,TGCGCCAGCAGCCAAGATAGGGGGACAGGGTCAAACTATAATTCACCCCTCCACTTT
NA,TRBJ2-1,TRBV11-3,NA,CASSLRQDEQFF,TGTGCCAGCAGCTTAAGGCAGGATGAGCAGTTCTTC
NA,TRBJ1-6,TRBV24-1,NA,CATSLGVNSPLHF,TGTGCCACCAGTCTCGGGGTTAATTCACCCCTCCACTTT
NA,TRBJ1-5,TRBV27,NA,CASSLSRGNQPQHF,TGTGCCAGCAGTTTATCCAGGGGCAATCAGCCCCAGCATTTT
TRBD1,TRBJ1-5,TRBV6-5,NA,CASSRQGESNQPQHF,TGTGCCAGCAGTCGACAGGGGGAAAGCAATCAGCCCCAGCATTTT
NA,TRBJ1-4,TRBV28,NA,CASSGGMYEKLFF,TGTGCCAGCAGTGGAGGAATGTATGAAAAACTGTTTTTT
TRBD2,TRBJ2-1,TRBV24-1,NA,CATSTPGLAGGPSYNEQFF,TGTGCCACCAGTACCCCGGGACTAGCGGGAGGCCCTTCCTACAATGAGCAGTTCTTC
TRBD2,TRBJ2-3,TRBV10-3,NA,CVISEPSGGPDTQYF,TGTGTCATCAGTGAGCCTAGCGGGGGACCAGATACGCAGTATTTT
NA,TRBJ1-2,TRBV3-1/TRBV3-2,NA,CASSQDPGQPFYGYTF,TGTGCCAGCAGCCAAGATCCAGGGCAGCCATTTTACGGCTACACCTTC
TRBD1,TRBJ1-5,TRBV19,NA,CASSTLTGGSNQPQHF,TGTGCCAGTAGTACCCTGACAGGGGGAAGCAATCAGCCCCAGCATTTT
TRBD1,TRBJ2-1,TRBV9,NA,CASSLRGQGDGEQFF,TGTGCCAGCAGTCTCCGCGGACAGGGAGATGGTGAGCAGTTCTTC
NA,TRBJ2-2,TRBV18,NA,CASSPSPGGELFF,TGTGCCAGCTCACCCTCCCCGGGCGGGGAGCTGTTTTTT
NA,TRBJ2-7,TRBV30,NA,CAWTVGGQAYEQYF,TGTGCCTGGACAGTCGGGGGGCAGGCCTACGAGCAGTACTTC
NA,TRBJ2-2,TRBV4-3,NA,CASSQQRANTGELFF,TGCGCCAGCAGCCAACAGCGGGCGAACACCGGGGAGCTGTTTTTT
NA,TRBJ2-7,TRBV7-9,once,CASSVRDGTYEQYF,TGTGCCAGCAGCGTCCGGGATGGCACCTACGAGCAGTACTTC
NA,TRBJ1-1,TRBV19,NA,CASARKKNMNTEAFF,TGTGCCAGCGCCAGGAAGAAGAACATGAACACTGAAGCTTTCTTT
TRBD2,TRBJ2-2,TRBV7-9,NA,CASSFSGRTTGELFF,TGTGCCAGCAGCTTCAGCGGGAGAACCACCGGGGAGCTGTTTTTT
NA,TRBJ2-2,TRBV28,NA,CASSLGWNTGELFF,TGTGCCAGCAGTTTAGGCTGGAACACCGGGGAGCTGTTTTTT
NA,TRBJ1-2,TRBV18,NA,CASSPGADTNYGYTF,TGTGCCAGCTCACCGGGGGCGGATACTAACTATGGCTACACCTTC
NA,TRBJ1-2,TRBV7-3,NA,CASSQTGGNGYTF,TGTGCCAGCAGCCAAACCGGGGGTAATGGCTACACCTTC
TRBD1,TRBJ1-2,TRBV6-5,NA,CACRDRVNYGYTF,TGTGCCTGTCGGGACAGGGTGAACTATGGCTACACCTTC
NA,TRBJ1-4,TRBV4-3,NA,CASSQDWRGGGGVEKLFF,TGCGCCAGCAGCCAAGATTGGAGGGGGGGCGGCGGGGTTGAAAAACTGTTTTTT
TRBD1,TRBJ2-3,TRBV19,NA,CASSPGQGATQYF,TGTGCCAGTAGTCCCGGACAGGGGGCAACGCAGTATTTT
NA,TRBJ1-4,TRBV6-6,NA,CASSPRVTTNEKLFF,TGTGCCAGCAGTCCCAGGGTTACAACTAATGAAAAACTGTTTTTT
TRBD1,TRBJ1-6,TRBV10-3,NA,CAISESIGQGVSYNSPLHF,TGTGCCATCAGTGAGTCGATTGGACAGGGGGTTTCCTATAATTCACCCCTCCACTTT
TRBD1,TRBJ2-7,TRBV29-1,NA,CSVESRDRYEQYF,TGCAGCGTAGAATCCCGGGACAGATACGAGCAGTACTTC
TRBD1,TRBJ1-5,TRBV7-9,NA,CASSSTAGTGGRNQPQHF,TGTGCCAGCAGCTCCACAGCGGGGACAGGGGGACGCAATCAGCCCCAGCATTTT
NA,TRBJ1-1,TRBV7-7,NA,CASSLGVKGTRGRSTEAFF,TGTGCTAGCAGCTTAGGGGTAAAGGGGACAAGGGGCCGGAGCACTGAAGCTTTCTTT
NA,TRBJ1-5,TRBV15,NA,CATSRVSFRGVDVRNQPQHF,TGTGCCACCAGCAGAGTTTCGTTCAGGGGAGTCGATGTGAGGAATCAGCCCCAGCATTTT
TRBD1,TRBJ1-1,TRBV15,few,CATSRGDRLNTEAFF,TGTGCCACCAGCAGGGGGGACAGATTGAACACTGAAGCTTTCTTT
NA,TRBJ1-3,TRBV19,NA,CASSIDRTSGNTIYF,TGTGCCAGTAGTATAGACCGGACTTCTGGAAACACCATATATTTT